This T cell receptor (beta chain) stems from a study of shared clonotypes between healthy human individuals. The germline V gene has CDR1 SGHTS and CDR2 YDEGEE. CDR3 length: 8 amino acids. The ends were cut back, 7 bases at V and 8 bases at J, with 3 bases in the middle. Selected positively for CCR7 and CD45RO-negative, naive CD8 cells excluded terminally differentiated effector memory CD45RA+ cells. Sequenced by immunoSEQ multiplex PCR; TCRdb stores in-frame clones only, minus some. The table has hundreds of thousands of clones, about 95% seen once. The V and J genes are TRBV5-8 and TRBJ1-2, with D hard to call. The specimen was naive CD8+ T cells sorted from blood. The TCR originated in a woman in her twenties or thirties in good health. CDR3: CASLGYTF. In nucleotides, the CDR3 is TGTGCCAGCTTGGGCTACACCTTC.